In its sample, the clone carrying this T cell receptor beta chain was seen a few times. The antigen is undetermined. The data were taken from a study of memory CD4+ T cells and cytomegalovirus serostatus. Study-wide context: Healthy Belgian adult donors included roughly ten CMV-positive and fewer than 25 CMV-negative people. Overall study findings and caveats: CD4+ memory repertoires contained about 40% of the roughly 160 reported CMV TCRbeta sequences.

The sort gate was single viable CD3+CD4+CD8-CD45RO+ cells for memory CD4+ T cells. This CDR3 spans 12 amino acids. Trimming took 6 bases from V and 2 from J; bases not matched to a gene: 1. The V gene's germline CDR1 is WSHSY and CDR2 SAAADI. The method was immunoSEQ multiplex PCR; TCRdb's version includes in-frame clones alone and lacks a portion of them. This sample has about 80,000 clones; over 80% occur once, and the top ten carry around 0.84%. The sequencing input was memory CD4+ T cells from blood. This sequence was found in an adult in good health and CMV-seronegative. This chain uses TRBV10-2 with TRBJ2-7, with 7 positions matching TRBD2. The CDR3 DNA is TGCGCCAGCAGGCGGGAGACCTACGAGCAGTACTTC. It codes for CASRRETYEQYF.